What follows describes a single T cell receptor beta chain. The data originate from a study of T cell changes during pregnancy in multiple sclerosis. The length of the CDR3 is 14 residues. Per the germline V gene, CDR1 is GTSNPN and CDR2 is SVGIG (reference sequence). The V end was cut by 5 bases, the J end by 2 bases, with 10 bases between. Profiled with immunoSEQ multiplex PCR; TCRdb holds only in-frame clones, not every one. The sample comprises some 70,000 clones, roughly nine tenths of which are singletons, and roughly 0.29% rests with the top ten. The sequencing used CD4+ T cells from peripheral blood mononuclear cells, collected in the third trimester of pregnancy. The rearrangement uses TRBV30 and TRBJ2-6; a weak D match, TRBD2 (7 bases). This clonotype was sampled from a female donor in good health, enrolled as a control in a pregnancy study. CDR3 region: CAWGGAPGANVLTF. CDR3 nucleotides: TGTGCCTGGGGGGGGGCCCCTGGGGCCAACGTCCTGACTTTC.